This entry features one T cell receptor (beta chain) sequence. Profiling relied on immunoSEQ multiplex PCR, and the TCRdb table lists in-frame clones only, not all of them. The repertoire has about 2.4 million clones, approximately 93% of them found once; the top ten carry approximately 0.36%. The record originates from a study of shared clonotypes between healthy human individuals. About the research overall: Three plates each covered CD4 naive and memory; CD8 naive two, CD8 memory one.

There were only Caucasian adults among the donors, and all lived in Nashville, Tennessee. The CDR3 consists of 15 residues. The germline V gene has CDR1 MNHNS and CDR2 SASEGT. The ends were cut back, 9 bases at V and 0 bases at J, with 15 bases in the middle. Specimen: naive CD4+ T cells from PBMCs. The subset: CD45RA+ positively selected. The sequence was obtained from a man in his late teens or twenties in good health. Some clones in this sample may be carry-over from other donors' samples. The chain is built from TRBV6-1 and TRBJ1-5, with D maybe TRBD1 (5 bases). CDR3 sequence reads: CASLYGGDSNQPQHF. CDR3 bases: TGTGCCAGTCTGTACGGGGGGGATAGCAATCAGCCCCAGCATTTT.